These 26 T cell receptor beta chains were all obtained from the same sample, sequenced in a study of T cell clonality in common variable immunodeficiency. General study findings and limits: In common variable immunodeficiency, TCR beta chains reportedly carried fewer deletions and N-nucleotide insertions.

Produced via immunoSEQ multiplex PCR; TCRdb's table is partial and in-frame only. The data show about 15,000 clones, and the top ten clones hold over 4.5%. These receptors have no known antigen. Sequencing used peripheral blood mononuclear cells. The receptors were gathered from a human donor with common variable immunodeficiency.

This clone is deemed medium-sized by its frequency. The read falls 3 residues short of the CDR3 end, and the missing part is taken from the germline J gene. The chain joins TRBV7-8 to TRBJ1-5; 9 bases agree with TRBD1. The CDR3 loop spans 17 amino acids. The germline V gene has CDR1 SGHVS and CDR2 FQNEAQ. V lost 2 bases and J lost 6; bases outside the gene matches: 11. The CDR3 is CASSLKQGAIQAQPQHF. The sequenced part of the CDR3 DNA is TGTGCCAGCAGCTTAAAACAGGGGGCGATTCAGGCTCAGCCC.

On this clone itself: Read sequence stops 3 residues before the CDR3 end, and the germline J gene provides the missing end. The V call is TRBV19, the J call TRBJ2-5; the match to TRBD2 covers 8 bases. The ends lost 7 bases at V and 3 bases at J; junction bases unmatched: 13. The CDR3 totals 16 residues. Germline loops: CDR1 LNHDA, CDR2 SQIVND (reference sequence). Incomplete CDR3 DNA: TGTGCCAGTACCTCTGGGCGGGGGGCCGTAAAAGAGACC. This codes for CASTSGRGAVKET. The complete CDR3 sequence is CASTSGRGAVKETQYF.

Comment on this clone: The read ends 3 residues early relative to the CDR3; the germline J gene fills the gap. V gene TRBV2 combines with J gene TRBJ1-5, with D perhaps matching TRBD1 (5 bases). V was clipped by 4 bases and J by 7 bases, with 14 bases between them. The CDR3 consists of 14 residues. Germline CDR1 is SNHLY and CDR2 is FYNNEI. CDR3 bases read: TGTGCCAGCAGTGGTGGGGCAGGGTGGCAGCCC. It translates to CASSGGAGWQP. The entire CDR3 is CASSGGAGWQPQHF.

Turning to this clone: The read gets to within 3 residues of the CDR3 end, and the germline J gene fills in the rest. The V gene is TRBV29-1, the J gene TRBJ2-7; D tentatively fits TRBD1 or TRBD2 (5 bases each). CDR1 is SQVTM and CDR2 is ANQGSEA in the germline V gene. The ends were cut back, 4 bases at V and 6 bases at J, with 13 bases in the middle. The CDR3 runs to 12 residues. CDR3 sequence reads: CSVAQGAFEQYF. The CDR3 bases that were read are TGCAGCGTTGCCCAGGGAGCCTTCGAG.

In the case of this clone: The read ends 3 residues early relative to the CDR3; the germline J gene fills the gap. V usage is TRBV19 and J usage is TRBJ2-7; 8 nucleotides line up with TRBD1. The V segment lost 5 bases and the J segment 3 bases; nucleotides outside the gene matches: 6. Germline V gene data show CDR1 as LNHDA and CDR2 as SQIVND (reference sequence). The CDR3 totals 14 residues. CDR3: CASSLWTGHYEQYF. The sequenced part of the CDR3 DNA is TGTGCCAGTAGTCTATGGACAGGGCACTACGAG.

In regard to this clone: Read sequence stops 3 residues before the CDR3 end, and the germline J gene provides the missing end. This chain joins TRBV28 and TRBJ2-7, with unresolved D. Germline V gene sequence: CDR1 MDHEN, CDR2 SYDVKM. V lost 3 bases and J lost 2, with 5 bases in between. This CDR3 is 12 amino acids long. The part of the CDR3 DNA that was read is TGTGCCAGCAGTTTCTCCGCCTACGAG. This translates into CASSFSAYE. The CDR3 in full is CASSFSAYEQYF.

Worth noting for this clone: The read halts 3 residues ahead of the CDR3 end, with the missing end drawn from the germline J gene. This chain uses TRBV6-2 or TRBV6-3 with TRBJ2-7; D unclear. CDR1 and CDR2 (germline): MNHEY, SVGEGT. The V end lost 5 bases, the J end lost 2 bases, and 7 bases lay between the germline ends. This CDR3 spans 12 amino acids. The CDR3 bases that were read are TGTGCCAGCAGTAGAAACACCTACGAG. Encoded protein: CASSRNTYE. The full-length CDR3 reads as CASSRNTYEQYF.

For this clone: The CDR3 is cut off 3 residues early in the read; its end comes from the germline J gene. The chain combines TRBV20-1 with TRBJ2-5; D possibly corresponds to TRBD2 (6 bases). V was pared by 2 bases and J by 3 bases, with 13 bases between. The CDR3 sequence is 14 residues long. Germline loops: CDR1 DFQATT, CDR2 SNEGSKA (reference sequence). CDR3 sequence: CSARLSGPKETQYF. CDR3 bases read: TGCAGTGCTAGACTTAGCGGTCCTAAAGAGACC.

Remarks on this clone: The read ends 3 residues shy of where the CDR3 ends; the end is completed using the germline J gene. The V gene is TRBV5-1, the J gene TRBJ1-2; 8 nucleotides match TRBD1. The V gene's germline CDR1 is SGHRS and CDR2 YFSETQ. The CDR3 runs 14 residues. V lost 4 bases to trimming and J lost 3 bases; unmatched junction nucleotides: 5. This CDR3 reads CASSATGADYGYTF. CDR3 DNA, as far as it was read: TGCGCCAGCAGCGCGACAGGGGCAGACTATGGC.

For this clone: The read halts 3 residues ahead of the CDR3 end, with the missing end drawn from the germline J gene. This sequence joins TRBV28 and TRBJ2-7; TRBD1 matches 9 bases. The CDR3 covers 14 residues. Germline trimming cut 2 bases from V and 4 bases from J; bases unmatched to any gene: 3. Looked up from germline, CDR1 is MDHEN and CDR2 is SYDVKM. Incomplete CDR3 DNA: TGTGCCAGCAGTTTAATGGGACAGGGATACGAG. Translated, it gives CASSLMGQGYE. The entire CDR3 sequence reads CASSLMGQGYEQYF.

Points on this clone: Read data end 3 residues before the CDR3 end; the end is taken from the germline J gene. The chain couples TRBV12-3 or TRBV12-4 to TRBJ2-3, with D possibly matching TRBD2 (7 bases). The CDR3 spans 16 residues. V lost 5 bases to trimming and J lost 0 bases, with 15 bases between them. The CDR3 here is CASSLQGGGSTDTQYF. Partial CDR3 DNA: TGTGCCAGCAGTCTACAGGGAGGGGGTAGCACAGATACG.

For this clone: The read terminates 3 residues before the CDR3 end, so the remaining end is supplied by the germline J gene. The gene calls are TRBV6-2 or TRBV6-3 and TRBJ2-5; perhaps TRBD1 as D (5 bases). This CDR3 has 13 amino acids. CDR1 MNHEY and CDR2 SVGEGT come from the germline V gene. V was trimmed by 6 bases and J by 0 bases, leaving 8 bases between them. The CDR3 loop is CASSPDNQETQYF. CDR3 DNA (partial): TGTGCCAGCAGCCCGGACAACCAAGAGACC.

In the case of this clone: Sequencing ends 3 residues short of the CDR3 end; the germline J gene provides the rest. The chain carries TRBV30 and TRBJ2-5; the D gene could be TRBD1 or TRBD2 (5 bases each). Germline V CDR1 and CDR2: GTSNPN, SVGIG (reference sequence). Trimming cost V 3 bases and J 7 bases, with 12 bases left between them. CDR3 length: 12 amino acids. The CDR3 protein is CAWSQGVGTQYF. The CDR3 bases that were read are TGTGCCTGGAGCCAGGGAGTGGGGACC.

Note on this clone: With the read ending 3 residues before the CDR3 end, the germline J gene is used to fill in that end. The chain couples TRBV5-1 to TRBJ1-6; tentative D call: TRBD1 (5 bases). CDR1 SGHRS and CDR2 YFSETQ come from the germline V gene. V was shortened by 2 bases and J by 10 bases, with 10 bases between the two germline ends. The CDR3 is 13 amino acids. The CDR3 region is CASSFRGSSPLHF. The DNA read from the CDR3 is TGCGCCAGCAGCTTCCGGGGGAGCTCACCC.

With respect to this clone: Read sequence stops 3 residues before the CDR3 end, and the germline J gene provides the missing end. This chain connects TRBV10-1 to TRBJ1-1, with D possibly matching TRBD1 (5 bases). V gave up 4 bases and J gave up 3 bases, with 15 bases separating them. Looked up from germline, CDR1 is WNHNN and CDR2 is SYGVQD (reference sequence). This CDR3 contains 15 residues. CDR3 in amino acids: CASSGRGDRYTEAFF. The part of the CDR3 DNA that was read is TGCGCCAGCAGTGGACGCGGGGACCGGTACACTGAA.

About this clone: Coverage ceases 3 residues before the CDR3 finishes, and the germline J gene fills in the end. The chain recombines TRBV5-6 with TRBJ1-4, with D maybe TRBD1 (6 bases). Germline CDR1 SGHDT, CDR2 YYEEEE. V was trimmed by 5 bases and J by 7 bases, leaving 18 bases between them. This CDR3 contains 15 residues. The sequenced CDR3 bases are TGTGCCAGCAGTCGCTCCGGGGCAGGGGCTGAAAAA. It translates to CASSRSGAGAEK. The whole CDR3 sequence reads CASSRSGAGAEKLFF.

On this clone: The read terminates 3 residues before the CDR3 end, so the remaining end is supplied by the germline J gene. This chain uses TRBV19 with TRBJ2-1, with 9 bases matching TRBD2. CDR3 length equals 16 residues. The V gene's germline CDR1 is LNHDA and CDR2 SQIVND (reference sequence). V lost 9 bases to trimming and J lost 3 bases; unmatched junction nucleotides: 12. The CDR3 bases that were read are TGTGCCAGCAGCAATAGGGCGGGAGGGAACTACAATGAG. Translation gives CASSNRAGGNYNE. The full CDR3 protein is CASSNRAGGNYNEQFF.

On this clone itself: The read is 3 residues too short to cover the CDR3 end, so that end is filled in from the germline J gene. The chain employs TRBV4-1 and TRBJ1-1; D may be TRBD1 (6 bases). V dropped 1 base and J dropped 5 bases, with 11 bases sitting between them. This CDR3 contains 14 residues. The germline CDR1 and CDR2 sequences are MGHRA and YSYEKL. The CDR3 region is CASSQGEGETEAFF. The part of the CDR3 DNA that was read is TGCGCCAGCAGCCAAGGGGAGGGGGAGACTGAA.

Comments on this clone: The missing CDR3 end, 3 residues past where the read stops, is filled in from the germline J gene. The chain joins TRBV18 to TRBJ1-4, with 7 bases fitting TRBD1. Germline V gives CDR1 KGHSH, CDR2 LQKENI. V trimming: 6 bases; J trimming: 5 bases; junction bases outside the gene matches: 12. The CDR3 has 16 residues. The CDR3 bases that were read are TGTGCCAGCTCTCCCGCCACCGGGACAGCAAATGAAAAA. Translation: CASSPATGTANEK. The complete CDR3 reads CASSPATGTANEKLFF.

Notes on this clone: The read terminates 3 residues before the CDR3 end, so the remaining end is supplied by the germline J gene. The chain couples TRBV5-1 to TRBJ1-2; possibly TRBD1 for D (6 bases). The CDR3 runs to 13 residues. V was cut by 4 bases and J by 6 bases, with 13 bases left in between. CDR1 and CDR2 (germline): SGHRS, YFSETQ. The CDR3 bases that were read are TGCGCCAGCAGCCGAAACAGGGCGGATGGC. Residues: CASSRNRADG. The CDR3, in full, reads CASSRNRADGYTF.

Notes on this clone: Read data end 3 residues before the CDR3 end; the end is taken from the germline J gene. The chain joins TRBV19 to TRBJ1-5, with a tentative D call TRBD1 (5 bases). The length of the CDR3 is 15 residues. Trimming left V 3 bases short and J 9 bases short, with 18 bases between. Germline V gene lookup returns CDR1 LNHDA and CDR2 SQIVND (reference sequence). The CDR3: CASSMGGDGLGPQHF. CDR3 bases read: TGTGCCAGTAGTATGGGGGGGGACGGACTAGGGCCC.

As for this clone: From the germline J gene comes the end of the CDR3, since the read stops 3 residues before it. The chain is built from TRBV28 and TRBJ2-7; the match to TRBD1 covers 7 bases. Germline assignment: CDR1 MDHEN and CDR2 SYDVKM. The CDR3 spans 15 residues. V shed 4 bases, J shed 3 bases, and the junction held 9 bases outside the gene matches. CDR3 sequence: CASSSPGTVIYEQYF. Incomplete CDR3 DNA: TGTGCCAGCAGTTCTCCCGGGACAGTCATCTACGAG.

A note on this clone: The junction does not match germline at one end; this may be a read error. The read ends 3 residues shy of where the CDR3 ends; the end is completed using the germline J gene. The genes are TRBV7-3 and TRBJ1-2; 7 positions match TRBD1. The germline CDR1 and CDR2 sequences are SGHTA and FQGTGA. The CDR3 sequence is 16 residues long. The covered CDR3 bases are TGTGCCAGCAGCCCTCTAGGGGGCAGGGGGAACTCTGGC. Protein: CASSPLGGRGNSG. From start to end, the CDR3 is CASSPLGGRGNSGYTF.

Of note for this clone: The CDR3 goes on 3 residues after the read ends, and that part is filled in from the germline J gene. The chain has TRBV19 and TRBJ2-3; 11 positions match TRBD1. The CDR3 is 15 residues long. With 5 bases clipped from V and 3 bases from J, the junction kept 4 bases outside the gene matches. Germline loops: CDR1 LNHDA, CDR2 SQIVND (reference sequence). The DNA read from the CDR3 is TGTGCCAGTAGTGGGGACAGGGGGACAACAGATACG. This sequence encodes CASSGDRGTTDT. The full CDR3 protein reads CASSGDRGTTDTQYF.

In the case of this clone: The CDR3 end falls 3 residues outside the read, so it is completed with the germline J gene. The chain employs TRBV7-2 and TRBJ2-3, with 11 bases aligning to TRBD2. V lost 7 bases and J lost 6; bases outside the gene matches: 9. The CDR3 runs to 15 residues. CDR1 and CDR2 from the germline V gene are SGHTA and FQGNSA. The CDR3 protein is CASTLLLAGGDTQYF. Incomplete CDR3 DNA: TGTGCCAGCACCCTCCTTCTAGCGGGAGGTGATACG.

This clone is deemed medium-sized by its frequency. The read falls 3 residues short of the CDR3 end, and the missing part is taken from the germline J gene. The rearrangement uses TRBV20-1 and TRBJ1-4; TRBD1 is a possible D gene (5 bases). This CDR3 is built from 14 residues. V was trimmed by 3 bases and J by 7 bases, leaving 15 bases between them. The germline CDR1 and CDR2 sequences are DFQATT and SNEGSKA (reference sequence). CDR3 protein: CSASLNRRGEKLFF. CDR3 DNA (partial): TGCAGTGCTAGTCTGAACAGGCGAGGTGAAAAA.